The 30 T cell receptor beta chains below all came from one sample that was sequenced in a study of control samples from healthy donors and cancer patients (dated by TCRdb to between 2020 and 2021). Libraries came from the immunoSEQ multiplex PCR assay. In TCRdb, the immuneACCESS table is reduced to in-frame sequences with V and J assigned. These tables do not hold every clone; where another copy was compared, an unresolved V gene accounts for under half, and the others remain unexplained. The sample data list 100,000 to 150,000 clones, and 80% to 95% of these were observed just once. Less than 7% of the sample rests with the top ten. The sequenced material came from blood. These receptors all stem from a young man in good health.

The genes are TRBV7-3 and TRBJ2-3, with D possibly called TRBD1 or TRBD2 (5 bases each). Germline-derived CDR1 and CDR2 are SGHTA and FQGTGA. This CDR3 region has 14 residues. The germline V and J ends were trimmed by 2 bases and 3 bases, with 9 bases remaining between them. The CDR3: CASSLGGTTDTQYF. The DNA of the CDR3 is TGTGCCAGCAGCTTAGGGGGTACGACAGATACGCAGTATTTT.

The chain uses TRBV5-4 and TRBJ2-7, with a weak D call TRBD1 (5 bases). The CDR3 covers 15 residues. Looked up from germline, CDR1 is SGHNT and CDR2 is YYREEE (reference sequence). V lost 3 bases and J lost 3, with 16 bases in between. CDR3 residues: CASSYGPQGDYEQYF. Written as DNA, the CDR3 is TGTGCCAGCAGCTACGGGCCCCAAGGGGACTACGAGCAGTACTTC.

The chain combines TRBV18 with TRBJ2-5; D remains unclear. The CDR3 contains 12 residues. Germline CDR1 is KGHSH and CDR2 is LQKENI. V gave up 3 bases and J gave up 3 bases, with 5 bases separating them. The CDR3 spells CASSPEEETQYF. CDR3 nucleotides: TGTGCCAGCTCACCGGAAGAAGAGACCCAGTACTTC.

This chain uses TRBV2 with TRBJ2-7, with D perhaps TRBD1 (6 bases). The germline gives CDR1 SNHLY, CDR2 FYNNEI. Trimming removed 4 bases at V and 0 bases at J, with 10 bases between. This CDR3 region has 14 residues. The CDR3 here is CASSATGSSYEQYF. CDR3 in DNA: TGTGCCAGCAGTGCGACAGGAAGCTCCTACGAGCAGTACTTC.

The count of this clone is one. J is TRBJ1-2 and V is TRBV13; 7 bases agree with TRBD1. The length of the CDR3 is 14 residues. J lost 4 bases, V lost 6 bases, and 8 bases had no gene match. CDR1 PRHDT and CDR2 FYEKMQ come from the germline V gene (reference sequence). CDR3 in amino acids: CASRQTTGAYGYTF. The CDR3 DNA is TGTGCCAGCAGACAAACTACAGGGGCCTATGGCTACACCTTC.

This chain joins TRBV5-1 and TRBJ2-7, with D perhaps being TRBD1 or TRBD2 (5 bases each). The V end lost 4 bases, the J end lost 4 bases, and 15 bases lay between the germline ends. This CDR3 contains 14 residues. Germline CDR1 is SGHRS and CDR2 is YFSETQ. This chain's CDR3 is CASSLGTPGYEQYF. CDR3 nucleotide sequence: TGCGCCAGCAGCCTCGGGACCCCCGGGTACGAGCAGTACTTC.

The rearrangement joins TRBV2 to TRBJ1-2; no clear D. The CDR3 length is 12 residues. Germline V gene sequence: CDR1 SNHLY, CDR2 FYNNEI. V shed 7 bases and J shed 5 bases, with 11 bases lying between them. CDR3 nucleotide sequence: TGTGCCAGCAACCGGTATGGATATGGCTACACCTTC. Translation gives CASNRYGYGYTF.

As for this clone: Other DNA sequences in this sample translate to the same CDR3. The CDR3 loop is CASSLDFWTGSTGELFF. CDR3 in DNA: TGTGCCAGCAGCTTAGATTTTTGGACAGGATCGACCGGGGAGCTGTTTTTT. The chain carries TRBV11-3 and TRBJ2-2; 7 nucleotides match TRBD1. V lost 0 bases, J lost 5 bases, and 9 bases stayed unmatched. The CDR3 extends over 17 amino acids. The germline CDR1 and CDR2 sequences are SGHNT and YENEEA.

V and J are TRBV2 and TRBJ1-6; D is unresolved. The V end lost 3 bases, the J end lost 7 bases, and 7 bases lay between the germline ends. Germline V gives CDR1 SNHLY, CDR2 FYNNEI. The CDR3 covers 13 residues. The CDR3 DNA is TGTGCCAGCAGTGACACAACAAATTCACCCCTCCACTTT. Translated, it gives CASSDTTNSPLHF.

The chain recombines TRBV2 with TRBJ1-5; maybe TRBD1 (6 bases). Germline CDR1 SNHLY, CDR2 FYNNEI. Trimming took off 7 bases at V and 1 base at J, with 11 bases between the two ends. CDR3 length equals 14 residues. The CDR3 DNA reads TGTGCCAGCAACCACACAGGGAGCAATCAGCCCCAGCATTTT. This codes for CASNHTGSNQPQHF.

J is TRBJ2-6 and V is TRBV10-3; D is ambiguous. Germline CDR1 reads ENHRY; CDR2 reads SYGVKD. CDR3 length: 16 amino acids. V was shortened by 4 bases and J by 0 bases, with 10 bases between the two germline ends. This CDR3 is CAISAFVFSGANVLTF. CDR3 nucleotide sequence: TGTGCCATCAGTGCGTTTGTCTTCTCTGGGGCCAACGTCCTGACTTTC.

The chain couples TRBV4-1 to TRBJ1-2; no definite D call. Germline-derived CDR1 and CDR2 are MGHRA and YSYEKL. The CDR3 spans 17 residues. Trimming pared 3 bases from V and 2 bases from J, leaving 19 bases between. The CDR3 loop is CASSHADQRKWNYGYTF. Here the CDR3 DNA reads TGCGCCAGCAGCCATGCGGACCAAAGGAAATGGAACTATGGCTACACCTTC.

V is TRBV7-9 and J is TRBJ1-1, with 8 bases matching TRBD1. This CDR3 region has 14 residues. Trimming took 4 bases from V and 4 from J; bases not matched to a gene: 5. Germline V gives CDR1 SEHNR, CDR2 FQNEAQ (reference sequence). Written as DNA, the CDR3 is TGTGCCAGCAGCTCCGGACAGGGATCCACTGAAGCTTTCTTT. This translates into CASSSGQGSTEAFF.

The V and J genes are TRBV5-5 and TRBJ2-3, with D perhaps assigned TRBD1 or TRBD2 (5 bases each). The CDR3 has 15 residues. The ends were cut back, 0 bases at V and 3 bases at J, with 11 bases in the middle. Germline assignment: CDR1 SGHKS and CDR2 YYEKEE (reference sequence). CDR3 nucleotide sequence: TGTGCCAGCAGCTTGGCCCGGGGCTCTACAGATACGCAGTATTTT. Its translation: CASSLARGSTDTQYF.

The rearrangement links TRBV10-3 to TRBJ2-7, with D uncertain. Trimming removed 2 bases from V and 2 bases from J, with 13 bases in between. CDR3 length equals 15 residues. Germline V gives CDR1 ENHRY, CDR2 SYGVKD. CDR3 region: CAISEIQANPYEQYF. CDR3 sequence (DNA): TGTGCCATCAGTGAGATCCAGGCGAACCCCTACGAGCAGTACTTC.

J is TRBJ2-5 and V is TRBV27; 11 bases are shared with TRBD2. Germline lookup yields CDR1 MNHEY and CDR2 SMNVEV (reference sequence). The CDR3 extends over 13 amino acids. V lost 6 bases and J lost 3; bases outside the gene matches: 0. CDR3 sequence (DNA): TGTGCCAGCAGGGGACTAGCGGAAGAGACCCAGTACTTC. Its protein product is CASRGLAEETQYF.

In regard to this clone: Sequence at one end of the junction differs from germline and may be a read error. The chain couples TRBV6-1 to TRBJ1-6; unclear D gene. Germline V gene sequence: CDR1 MNHNS, CDR2 SASEGT. The CDR3 spans 16 residues. DNA for the CDR3: TGTGCCAGCAATGAAGGCCTGAGCTCCTATAATTCACCCCTCCACTTT. Amino acid sequence: CASNEGLSSYNSPLHF.

The chain joins TRBV6-4 to TRBJ2-3, with 9 bases matching TRBD2. The junction had 2 bases not matched to a gene; V was cut back by 0 bases and J by 4 bases. CDR1 is MRHNA, CDR2 SNTAGT, per germline. The CDR3 contains 15 residues. CDR3 nucleotide sequence: TGTGCCAGCAGTGACTCGGCGGGGGGGCCAGATACGCAGTATTTT. Its translation: CASSDSAGGPDTQYF.

The rearrangement links TRBV2 to TRBJ2-5; 9 bases line up with TRBD2. This CDR3 has 15 amino acids. V was clipped by 7 bases and J by 5 bases; unmatched bases: 11. Germline lookup yields CDR1 SNHLY and CDR2 FYNNEI. The CDR3 DNA reads as TGTGCCAGCAAAGATGGCGGGGGGGCACTGGAGACCCAGTACTTC. Translation: CASKDGGGALETQYF.

The chain combines TRBV13 with TRBJ2-1, with 14 bases identical to TRBD2. The CDR3 consists of 14 residues. Unmatched junction bases numbered 3, after V lost 8 bases and J lost 6 bases. Germline V gene data show CDR1 as PRHDT and CDR2 as FYEKMQ (reference sequence). CDR3 nucleotides: TGTGCCAGCCTTGGGACTAGCGGGGGCAATGAGCAGTTCTTC. It encodes CASLGTSGGNEQFF.

V is TRBV5-4 and J is TRBJ2-5; D is undetermined. In germline, CDR1 is SGHNT, CDR2 YYREEE (reference sequence). Deletions cut 5 bases from V and 5 bases from J, with 10 bases between. This CDR3 spans 12 amino acids. CDR3 amino acids: CASSLGVETQYF. CDR3 in DNA: TGTGCCAGCAGTCTTGGGGTCGAGACCCAGTACTTC.

The chain combines TRBV30 with TRBJ1-5; a weak D match, TRBD1 (5 bases). Germline V gene sequence: CDR1 GTSNPN, CDR2 SVGIG (reference sequence). The CDR3 covers 16 residues. The V gene lost 0 bases and the J gene lost 7 bases, with 19 bases spanning the gap. In nucleotides, the CDR3 is TGTGCCTGGAGTGTACGAGGGCAGGGAGGGAGGCAGCCCCAGCATTTT. Its translation is CAWSVRGQGGRQPQHF.

In this sample, this clone turned up a few times. The chain couples TRBV10-2 to TRBJ2-5; D possibly corresponds to TRBD2 (6 bases). V was shortened by 8 bases and J by 5 bases, with 9 bases between the two germline ends. The CDR3 length is 11 residues. CDR1 and CDR2 from the germline V gene are WSHSY and SAAADI. In DNA form, the CDR3 reads TGCGCCAGCGGGGGGTGGGAGACCCAGTACTTC. Its protein is CASGGWETQYF.

The genes are TRBV5-5 and TRBJ2-7, with TRBD2 matching 11 bases. The CDR3 is made up of 14 amino acids. V was pared by 4 bases and J by 3 bases, with 3 bases of the junction left unmatched. Germline CDR1 and CDR2: SGHKS and YYEKEE (reference sequence). The CDR3 DNA is TGTGCCAGCAGCAAACTAGCGGGGGACTACGAGCAGTACTTC. Translated: CASSKLAGDYEQYF.

The rearrangement links TRBV3-1 (or the pseudogene TRBV3-2) to TRBJ2-6, with D perhaps matching TRBD1 (5 bases). Germline V CDR1 and CDR2: LGHDT, YNNKEL (reference sequence). The CDR3 loop spans 16 amino acids. V shed 4 bases and J shed 4 bases, with 14 bases lying between them. For the CDR3, the DNA is TGTGCCAGCAGCCTGGGGCCAGGTACAGGGGCCAACGTCCTGACTTTC. Residues: CASSLGPGTGANVLTF.

V is TRBV4-1 and J is TRBJ1-3; a possible D gene is TRBD1 (5 bases). Trimming cost V 3 bases and J 2 bases, with 14 bases left between them. Germline CDR1 is MGHRA and CDR2 is YSYEKL. The CDR3 extends over 16 amino acids. CDR3 nucleotide sequence: TGCGCCAGCAGCCACCCACTCGACAGAACTGGAAACACCATATATTTT. This translates into CASSHPLDRTGNTIYF.

The rearrangement links TRBV25-1 to TRBJ1-2, with 7 nucleotides matching TRBD1. CDR3 length: 16 amino acids. V was clipped by 0 bases and J by 5 bases; unmatched bases: 9. CDR1 and CDR2 (germline): MGHDK, SYGVNS. Here the CDR3 DNA reads TGTGCCAGCAGTGAATATCTCGAGGGGGCGCGGTATGGCTACACCTTC. Amino acids: CASSEYLEGARYGYTF.

The chain couples TRBV28 to TRBJ1-3; possible D gene TRBD1, 5 bases. V lost 4 bases and J lost 0, with 16 bases in between. This CDR3 is 17 amino acids long. The germline V gene encodes CDR1 MDHEN and CDR2 SYDVKM. The CDR3 DNA is TGTGCCAGCAGTTCCCCGGGACTGCAGAGCTCTGGAAACACCATATATTTT. Residues: CASSSPGLQSSGNTIYF.

This clone was seen once. The chain recombines TRBV30 with TRBJ1-6; D remains unclear. Germline CDR1 reads GTSNPN; CDR2 reads SVGIG (reference sequence). There are 13 residues in the CDR3. The V end lost 2 bases, the J end lost 5 bases, and 7 bases lay between the germline ends. The chain's CDR3 is CAWSIENNSPLHF. The CDR3 nucleotides read TGTGCCTGGAGTATAGAAAATAATTCACCCCTCCACTTT.

This chain connects TRBV3-1 (or the pseudogene TRBV3-2) to TRBJ2-6; D gene unclear. Trimming took 1 base from V and 0 from J, leaving 7 bases between them. Per the germline V gene, CDR1 is LGHDT and CDR2 is YNNKEL (reference sequence). The CDR3 runs 16 residues. CDR3 nucleotide sequence: TGTGCCAGCAGCCAAGTTTGGAGCTCTGGGGCCAACGTCCTGACTTTC. Its translation is CASSQVWSSGANVLTF.